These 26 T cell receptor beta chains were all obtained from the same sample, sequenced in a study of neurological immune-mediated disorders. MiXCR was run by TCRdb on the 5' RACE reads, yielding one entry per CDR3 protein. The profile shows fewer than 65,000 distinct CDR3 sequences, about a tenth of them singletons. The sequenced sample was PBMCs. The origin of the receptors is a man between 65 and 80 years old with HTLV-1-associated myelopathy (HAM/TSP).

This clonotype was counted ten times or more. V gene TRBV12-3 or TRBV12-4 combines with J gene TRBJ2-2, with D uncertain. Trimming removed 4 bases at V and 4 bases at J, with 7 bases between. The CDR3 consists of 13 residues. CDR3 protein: CASSSYSTGELFF. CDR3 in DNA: TGTGCCAGCAGTTCCTACAGCACCGGGGAGCTGTTTTTT.

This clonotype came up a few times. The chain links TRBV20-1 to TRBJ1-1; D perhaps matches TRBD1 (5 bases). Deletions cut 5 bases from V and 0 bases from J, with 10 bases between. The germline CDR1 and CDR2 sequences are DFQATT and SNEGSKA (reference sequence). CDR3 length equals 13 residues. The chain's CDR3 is CSADQGMNTEAFF. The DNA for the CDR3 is TGCAGTGCTGATCAGGGAATGAACACTGAAGCTTTCTTT.

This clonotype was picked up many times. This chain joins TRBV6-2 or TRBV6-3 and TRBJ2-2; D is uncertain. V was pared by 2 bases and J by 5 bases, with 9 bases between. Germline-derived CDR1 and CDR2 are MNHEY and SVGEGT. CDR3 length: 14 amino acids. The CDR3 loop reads CASSYTSTTGELFF. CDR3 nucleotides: TGTGCCAGCAGTTACACCTCCACGACCGGGGAGCTGTTTTTT.

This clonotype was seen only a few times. The CDR3 bases are TGCGCCAGCAGCCGTGCACAATGGGGATCTGGGGCCAACGTCCTGACTTTC. As protein: CASSRAQWGSGANVLTF. This chain connects TRBV4-3 to TRBJ2-6; D is unclear. The ends were cut back, 4 bases at V and 1 base at J, with 14 bases in the middle. CDR3 length equals 17 residues. Germline V gene lookup returns CDR1 LGHNA and CDR2 YSLEER.

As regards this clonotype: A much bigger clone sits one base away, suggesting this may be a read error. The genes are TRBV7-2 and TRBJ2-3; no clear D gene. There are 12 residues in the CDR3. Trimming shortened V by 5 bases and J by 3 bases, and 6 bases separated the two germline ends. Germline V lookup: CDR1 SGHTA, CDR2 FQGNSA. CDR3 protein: CASSTRTDTQYF. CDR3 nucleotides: TGTGCCAGCAGCACCCGTACAGATACGCAGTATTTT.

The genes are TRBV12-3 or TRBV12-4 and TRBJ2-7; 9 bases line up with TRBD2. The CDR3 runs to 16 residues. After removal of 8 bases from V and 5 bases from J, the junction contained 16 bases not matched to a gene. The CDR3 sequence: CASPYLSGSRRHEQYF. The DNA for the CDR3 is TGTGCCAGCCCTTACCTTAGCGGGAGCCGTCGCCACGAGCAGTACTTC.

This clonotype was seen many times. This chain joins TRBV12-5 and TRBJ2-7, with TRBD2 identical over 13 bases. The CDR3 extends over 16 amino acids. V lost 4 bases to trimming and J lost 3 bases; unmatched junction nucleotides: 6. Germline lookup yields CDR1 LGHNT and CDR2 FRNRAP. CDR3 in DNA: TGTGCTAGTGGTTCTTCGACTAGCGGGAGGTTCTACGAGCAGTACTTC. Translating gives CASGSSTSGRFYEQYF.

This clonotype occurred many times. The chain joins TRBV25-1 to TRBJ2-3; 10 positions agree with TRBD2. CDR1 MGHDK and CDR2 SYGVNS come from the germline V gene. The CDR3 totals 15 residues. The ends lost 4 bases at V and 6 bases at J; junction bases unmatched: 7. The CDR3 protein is CASSGSSGSSDTQYF. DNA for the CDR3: TGTGCCAGCAGTGGCTCTAGCGGGAGTTCCGATACGCAGTATTTT.

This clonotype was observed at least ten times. The CDR3 bases are TGTGCCAGCAGCTTACAGCGGGCTTCCTACGAGCAGTACTTC. Amino acid sequence: CASSLQRASYEQYF. The chain employs TRBV7-2 and TRBJ2-7; tentative D call: TRBD2 (6 bases). CDR1 is SGHTA, CDR2 FQGNSA, per germline. The CDR3 has 14 residues. Trimming took off 2 bases at V and 1 base at J, with 9 bases between the two ends.

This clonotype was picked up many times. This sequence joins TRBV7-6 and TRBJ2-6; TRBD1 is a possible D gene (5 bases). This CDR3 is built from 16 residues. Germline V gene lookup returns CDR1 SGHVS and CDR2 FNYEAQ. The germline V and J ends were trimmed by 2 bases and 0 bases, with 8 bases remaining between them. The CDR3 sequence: CASSLRGPSGANVLTF. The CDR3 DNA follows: TGTGCCAGCAGCTTAAGGGGCCCCTCTGGGGCCAACGTCCTGACTTTC.

In nucleotides, the CDR3 is TGTGCCAGCAGAGGAAGAGCGGGAGGGCGTGGTGAGCAGTACTTC. Translation: CASRGRAGGRGEQYF. The J gene is TRBJ2-7, the V gene TRBV7-2; 10 bases map to TRBD2. Germline V lookup: CDR1 SGHTA, CDR2 FQGNSA. V shed 6 bases, J shed 7 bases, and the junction held 12 bases outside the gene matches. The CDR3 has 15 residues.

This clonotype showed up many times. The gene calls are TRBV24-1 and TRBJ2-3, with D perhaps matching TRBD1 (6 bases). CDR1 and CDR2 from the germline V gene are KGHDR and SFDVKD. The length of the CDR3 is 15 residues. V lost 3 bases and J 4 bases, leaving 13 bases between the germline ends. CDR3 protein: CATSDPQGSADTQYF. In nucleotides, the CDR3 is TGTGCCACCAGTGATCCACAGGGCAGTGCAGATACGCAGTATTTT.

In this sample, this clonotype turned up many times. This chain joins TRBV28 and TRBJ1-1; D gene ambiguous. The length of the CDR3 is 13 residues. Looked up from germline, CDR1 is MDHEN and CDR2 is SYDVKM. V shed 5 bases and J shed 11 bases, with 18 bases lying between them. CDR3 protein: CASSVGWMGAAFF. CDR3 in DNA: TGTGCCAGCAGTGTCGGTTGGATGGGTGCGGCTTTCTTT.

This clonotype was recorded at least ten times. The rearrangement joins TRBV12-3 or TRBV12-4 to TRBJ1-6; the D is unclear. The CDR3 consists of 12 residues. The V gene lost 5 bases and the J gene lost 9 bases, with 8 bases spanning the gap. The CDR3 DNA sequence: TGTGCCAGCAGTCCCCCCCTTTCACCCCTCCACTTT. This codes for CASSPPLSPLHF.

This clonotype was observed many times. CDR3 in DNA: TGCGCCAGCAGCTTGGGTCTAGCGGCAATTAGCACAGATACGCAGTATTTT. This codes for CASSLGLAAISTDTQYF. V and J are TRBV5-1 and TRBJ2-3, with 7 bases identical to TRBD2. CDR1 and CDR2 (germline): SGHRS, YFSETQ. Losses at the gene ends were 0 bases for V and 0 bases for J; bases not matched to a gene: 7. The CDR3 extends over 17 amino acids.

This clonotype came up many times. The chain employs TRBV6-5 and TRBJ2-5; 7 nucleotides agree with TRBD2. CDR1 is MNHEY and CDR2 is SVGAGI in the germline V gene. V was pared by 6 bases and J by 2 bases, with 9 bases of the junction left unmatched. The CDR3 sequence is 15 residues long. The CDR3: CASRQAGFLQETQYF. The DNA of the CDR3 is TGTGCCAGCAGACAAGCGGGATTTCTACAAGAGACCCAGTACTTC.

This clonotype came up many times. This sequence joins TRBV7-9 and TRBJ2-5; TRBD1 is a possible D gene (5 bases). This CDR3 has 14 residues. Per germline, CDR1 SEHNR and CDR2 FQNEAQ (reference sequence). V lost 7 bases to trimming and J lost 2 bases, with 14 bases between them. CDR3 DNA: TGTGCCAGCAACAAACCCCGACAGCAAGAGACCCAGTACTTC. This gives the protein CASNKPRQQETQYF.

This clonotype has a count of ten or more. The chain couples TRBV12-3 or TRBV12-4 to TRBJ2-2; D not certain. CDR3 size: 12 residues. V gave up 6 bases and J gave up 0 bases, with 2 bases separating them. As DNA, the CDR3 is TGTGCCAGCAGGACGAACACCGGGGAGCTGTTTTTT. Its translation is CASRTNTGELFF.

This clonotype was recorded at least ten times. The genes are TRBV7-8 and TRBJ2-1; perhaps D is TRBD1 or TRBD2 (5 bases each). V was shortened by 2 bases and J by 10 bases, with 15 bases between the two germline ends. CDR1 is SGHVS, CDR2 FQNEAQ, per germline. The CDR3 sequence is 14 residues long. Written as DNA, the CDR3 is TGTGCCAGCAGCTTACAGCGGACGGGACCCGAGCAGTTCTTC. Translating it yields CASSLQRTGPEQFF.

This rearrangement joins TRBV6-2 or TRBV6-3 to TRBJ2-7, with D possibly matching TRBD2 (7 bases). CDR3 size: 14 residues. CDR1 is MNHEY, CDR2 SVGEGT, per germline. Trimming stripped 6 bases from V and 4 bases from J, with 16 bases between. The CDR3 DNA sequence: TGTGCCAGCAGGGACAGCGGGGAGATGTACGAGCAGTACTTC. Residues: CASRDSGEMYEQYF.

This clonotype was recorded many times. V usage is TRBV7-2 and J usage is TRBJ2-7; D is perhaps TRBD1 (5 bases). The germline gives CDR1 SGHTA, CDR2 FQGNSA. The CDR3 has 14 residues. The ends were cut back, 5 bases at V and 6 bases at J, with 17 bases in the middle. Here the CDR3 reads CASSQGPRVVEQYF. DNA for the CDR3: TGTGCCAGCAGCCAGGGCCCGAGAGTGGTCGAGCAGTACTTC.

The CDR3, as DNA: TGTGCCAGCAGTCAGCGGACAGGGGAACTGACTGAAGCTTTCTTT. Translating it yields CASSQRTGELTEAFF. The chain couples TRBV12-3 or TRBV12-4 to TRBJ1-1; 9 bases are shared with TRBD1. CDR3 length equals 15 residues. The V gene end was trimmed by 5 bases and the J gene end by 5 bases; junction bases not matched to a gene: 9.

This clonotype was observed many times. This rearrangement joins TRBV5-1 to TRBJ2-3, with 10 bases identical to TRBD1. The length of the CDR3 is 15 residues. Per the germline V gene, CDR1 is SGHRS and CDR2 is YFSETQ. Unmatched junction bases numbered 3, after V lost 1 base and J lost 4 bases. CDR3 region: CASSLRTGGSDTQYF. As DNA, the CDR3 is TGCGCCAGCAGCTTGAGGACAGGGGGTTCAGATACGCAGTATTTT.

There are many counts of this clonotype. CDR3 in DNA: TGCGCCAGCAGCCAAAGCGGCGGAATAGATACGCAGTATTTT. Amino acids: CASSQSGGIDTQYF. The chain links TRBV4-3 to TRBJ2-3; tentative D call: TRBD2 (5 bases). Trimming stripped 2 bases from V and 5 bases from J, with 11 bases between. The germline CDR1 and CDR2 sequences are LGHNA and YSLEER. There are 14 residues in the CDR3.

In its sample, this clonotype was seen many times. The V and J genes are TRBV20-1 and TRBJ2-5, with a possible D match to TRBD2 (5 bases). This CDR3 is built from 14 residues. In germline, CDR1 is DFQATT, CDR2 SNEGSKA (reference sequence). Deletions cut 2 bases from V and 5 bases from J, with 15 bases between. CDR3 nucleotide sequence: TGCAGTGCTAGACCCGGGATGGCTGCGGAGACCCAGTACTTC. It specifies CSARPGMAAETQYF.

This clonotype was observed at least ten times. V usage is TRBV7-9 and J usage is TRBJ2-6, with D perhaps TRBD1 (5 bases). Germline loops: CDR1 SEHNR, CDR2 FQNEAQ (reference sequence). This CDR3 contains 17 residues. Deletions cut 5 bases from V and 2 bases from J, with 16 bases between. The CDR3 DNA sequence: TGTGCCAGCAGCCCCAGGGCCTCCCTGGCTGGGGCCAACGTCCTGACTTTC. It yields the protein CASSPRASLAGANVLTF.